The 28 T cell receptor beta chains given below trace back to one sample, sequenced in a study of shared clonotypes between healthy human individuals. Sequenced by immunoSEQ multiplex PCR; TCRdb stores in-frame clones only, minus some. Of approximately 2.5 million clones in the sample, roughly 92% are singletons; the top ten hold around 0.15%. The sample taken for sequencing was naive CD4+ T cells sorted from blood. Subset given: CD45RA+ positively selected. The source is a man between 18 and 35 years old in good health.

The genes are TRBV19 and TRBJ2-2, with TRBD1 matching over 7 bases. Per germline, CDR1 LNHDA and CDR2 SQIVND (reference sequence). V shed 7 bases, J shed 5 bases, and the junction held 10 bases outside the gene matches. CDR3 length: 15 amino acids. The CDR3 DNA reads TGTGCCAGTACCTTCGACAGGGTCAGAACCGGGGAGCTGTTTTTT. It is translated as CASTFDRVRTGELFF.

The chain joins TRBV2 to TRBJ2-3; 8 positions match TRBD2. CDR3 length: 15 amino acids. J lost 1 base, V lost 5 bases, and 5 bases had no gene match. Germline V CDR1 and CDR2: SNHLY, FYNNEI. This chain's CDR3 is CASSFGGAGTDTQYF. CDR3 DNA: TGTGCCAGCAGTTTCGGGGGGGCGGGCACAGATACGCAGTATTTT.

This clone was picked up a small number of times. V and J are TRBV30 and TRBJ1-5; a possible D gene is TRBD1 (5 bases). V gave up 1 base and J gave up 0 bases, with 13 bases separating them. CDR1 and CDR2 from the germline V gene are GTSNPN and SVGIG (reference sequence). The CDR3 covers 16 residues. CDR3 nucleotide sequence: TGTGCCTGGAGTGGGCAGGGAGGTAGTAGCAATCAGCCCCAGCATTTT. Its protein product is CAWSGQGGSSNQPQHF.

The chain recombines TRBV27 with TRBJ2-1; 11 bases are a match to TRBD2. V gave up 4 bases and J gave up 8 bases; unmatched junction bases: 4. This CDR3 contains 14 residues. The germline CDR1 and CDR2 sequences are MNHEY and SMNVEV (reference sequence). The CDR3 region has the DNA TGTGCCAGCAGTTCTCTAGCGGGAGGTCATGAGCAGTTCTTC. It encodes CASSSLAGGHEQFF.

On this clone: In the same sample, other DNA sequences code for this CDR3. The chain employs TRBV4-1 and TRBJ2-7, with TRBD1 identical over 10 bases. V lost 3 bases to trimming and J lost 2 bases; unmatched junction nucleotides: 4. Germline CDR1 and CDR2: MGHRA and YSYEKL. The CDR3 is 15 amino acids. The CDR3 DNA sequence: TGCGCCAGCAGCCAGCCGGGACAGGGGACCTACGAGCAGTACTTC. The encoded protein is CASSQPGQGTYEQYF.

The chain links TRBV6-5 to TRBJ2-5, with D perhaps matching TRBD1 (6 bases). The J call may be wrong; the DNA end is better matched by TRBJ2-7. The CDR3 sequence is 16 residues long. Germline V gene data show CDR1 as MNHEY and CDR2 as SVGAGI. The CDR3 region has the DNA TGTGCCAGCAGTTACTCCTCAGGGGTGGGGTGGTACGAGCAGTACTTC. This translates into CASSYSSGVGWYEQYF.

This chain's CDR3 is CASRTGTKRGQETQYF. Written as DNA, the CDR3 is TGTGCCAGCAGGACCGGGACTAAAAGAGGGCAAGAGACCCAGTACTTC. The chain employs TRBV5-7 and TRBJ2-5; 7 positions match TRBD2. TRBV5-7 is marked as an open reading frame, function uncertain. V shed 5 bases and J 2 bases; nucleotides not matched to a gene: 12. The CDR3 consists of 16 residues.

This chain links TRBV5-6 with TRBJ1-2; D uncertain. CDR3 length equals 14 residues. The V end lost 4 bases, the J end lost 4 bases, and 14 bases lay between the germline ends. CDR1 is SGHDT and CDR2 is YYEEEE in the germline V gene. The CDR3 spells CASSPVAGSYGYTF. The CDR3 coding sequence is TGTGCCAGCAGCCCGGTAGCAGGTTCCTATGGCTACACCTTC. Together with reference TRBV5-6 and TRBJ1-2, the CDR3 gives the full variable domain: DAGVTQSPTHLIKTRGQQVTLRCSPKSGHDTVSWYQQALGQGPQFIFQYYEEEERQRGNFPDRFSGHQFPNYSSELNVNALLLGDSALYLCASSPVAGSYGYTFGSGTRLTVV.

CDR3 nucleotides: TGTGCCAGCAGCCCTGGACAGTCTGGCTACACCTTC. Its translation is CASSPGQSGYTF. This chain uses TRBV7-2 with TRBJ1-2; TRBD1 is a possible D gene (6 bases). This CDR3 contains 12 residues. V was cut by 5 bases and J by 7 bases, with 11 bases left in between. Germline V gene data show CDR1 as SGHTA and CDR2 as FQGNSA.

The rearrangement links TRBV10-1 to TRBJ2-7; 12 bases match TRBD2. In germline, CDR1 is WNHNN, CDR2 SYGVQD (reference sequence). This CDR3 comprises 15 residues. V shed 0 bases, J shed 3 bases, and the junction held 0 bases outside the gene matches. CDR3 region: CASSESLAGGYEQYF. As DNA, the CDR3 is TGCGCCAGCAGTGAGTCACTAGCGGGAGGCTACGAGCAGTACTTC.

This sequence joins TRBV7-9 and TRBJ1-4; D call uncertain. Germline-derived CDR1 and CDR2 are SEHNR and FQNEAQ (reference sequence). Trimming removed 6 bases at V and 8 bases at J, with 13 bases between. The CDR3 has 13 amino acids. CDR3 coding DNA: TGTGCCAGCAGTTTTCCCGGGCGGGAAAAACTGTTTTTT. Residues: CASSFPGREKLFF.

The rearrangement links TRBV5-1 to TRBJ1-1; possibly TRBD1 for D (6 bases). V dropped 4 bases and J dropped 2 bases, with 15 bases sitting between them. The germline gives CDR1 SGHRS, CDR2 YFSETQ. CDR3 length equals 15 residues. The CDR3 loop is CASSRKQDSNTEAFF. In DNA form, the CDR3 reads TGCGCCAGCAGCCGCAAGCAGGACAGCAACACTGAAGCTTTCTTT.

The genes are TRBV7-9 and TRBJ2-5, with a weak D call TRBD2 (6 bases). The CDR3 extends over 15 amino acids. Per germline, CDR1 SEHNR and CDR2 FQNEAQ (reference sequence). The V end was cut by 7 bases, the J end by 1 base, with 16 bases between. CDR3 residues: CASTTSGGTQETQYF. The CDR3 DNA is TGTGCCAGCACCACATCCGGGGGAACCCAAGAGACCCAGTACTTC. Full variable domain (outside the CDR3, taken from reference TRBV7-9 and TRBJ2-5): DTGVSQNPRHKITKRGQNVTFRCDPISEHNRLYWYRQTLGQGPEFLTYFQNEAQLEKSRLLSDRFSAERPKGSFSTLEIQRTEQGDSAMYLCASTTSGGTQETQYFGPGTRLLVL.

The chain employs TRBV28 and TRBJ2-7, with 8 positions matching TRBD1. CDR1 and CDR2 from the germline V gene are MDHEN and SYDVKM. The CDR3 spans 14 residues. V dropped 7 bases and J dropped 1; count of bases not matched to a gene: 6. The CDR3 here is CASTSGQGSYEQYF. CDR3 in DNA: TGTGCCAGCACCTCAGGACAGGGATCCTACGAGCAGTACTTC.

The chain links TRBV5-6 to TRBJ2-3; D gene uncertain. There are 13 residues in the CDR3. The V gene's germline CDR1 is SGHDT and CDR2 YYEEEE. Trimming stripped 0 bases from V and 8 bases from J, with 10 bases between. This CDR3 is CASSLVADLTQYF. CDR3 sequence (DNA): TGTGCCAGCAGCTTGGTGGCGGACCTTACGCAGTATTTT.

The V and J genes are TRBV7-2 and TRBJ1-1; 9 positions agree with TRBD1. Germline V gene lookup returns CDR1 SGHTA and CDR2 FQGNSA. CDR3 length equals 14 residues. With V trimmed by 4 bases and J by 3 bases, 3 bases remained unmatched. The CDR3 spells CASSWRQGDTEAFF. The CDR3 region has the DNA TGTGCCAGCAGCTGGAGACAGGGGGACACTGAAGCTTTCTTT.

The chain is built from TRBV4-1 and TRBJ1-1; D is ambiguous. This CDR3 contains 18 residues. V lost 4 bases to trimming and J lost 1 base, with 22 bases between them. CDR1 is MGHRA, CDR2 YSYEKL, per germline. CDR3 DNA: TGCGCCAGCAGCCGGACCTTCGGGGTCGGTATGGGGAACACTGAAGCTTTCTTT. As protein: CASSRTFGVGMGNTEAFF.

The V gene is TRBV7-2, the J gene TRBJ1-2; 8 nucleotides agree with TRBD1. V dropped 5 bases and J dropped 7; count of bases not matched to a gene: 12. This CDR3 region has 15 residues. Germline lookup yields CDR1 SGHTA and CDR2 FQGNSA. The CDR3 nucleotides read TGTGCCAGCAGCCCCCGCCGCGGGACAGGTTTTGGCTACACCTTC. Its translation is CASSPRRGTGFGYTF.

The V gene is TRBV7-3, the J gene TRBJ2-2; maybe TRBD1 (6 bases). V was cut by 8 bases and J by 2 bases, with 15 bases left in between. Germline V gene lookup returns CDR1 SGHTA and CDR2 FQGTGA. This CDR3 contains 15 residues. CDR3 nucleotide sequence: TGTGCCAGCCGAACCCGGGACACTAACACCGGGGAGCTGTTTTTT. This codes for CASRTRDTNTGELFF.

In DNA, the CDR3 is TGTGCCAGCAGCTTAGCGAGCGGGTGGAATGAGCAGTTCTTC. Translating gives CASSLASGWNEQFF. The chain recombines TRBV7-9 with TRBJ2-1; weak D call: TRBD2 (6 bases). V was cut by 0 bases and J by 7 bases, with 10 bases left in between. Germline CDR1 reads SEHNR; CDR2 reads FQNEAQ (reference sequence). The CDR3 is made up of 14 amino acids. The whole variable domain, filled in from reference TRBV7-9 and TRBJ2-1, reads DTGVSQNPRHKITKRGQNVTFRCDPISEHNRLYWYRQTLGQGPEFLTYFQNEAQLEKSRLLSDRFSAERPKGSFSTLEIQRTEQGDSAMYLCASSLASGWNEQFFGPGTRLTVL.

The chain joins TRBV10-3 to TRBJ2-1; 11 bases are a match to TRBD1. From germline, CDR1 is ENHRY and CDR2 SYGVKD. The junction had 9 bases not matched to a gene; V was cut back by 4 bases and J by 10 bases. This CDR3 has 15 amino acids. The CDR3 here is CAISAGTGGNGEQFF. The DNA for the CDR3 is TGTGCCATCAGTGCCGGGACAGGGGGTAACGGCGAGCAGTTCTTC.

This chain uses TRBV10-2 with TRBJ2-1; 9 bases match TRBD1. Looked up from germline, CDR1 is WSHSY and CDR2 is SAAADI. The CDR3 covers 15 residues. The junction had 3 bases not matched to a gene; V was cut back by 3 bases and J by 3 bases. The CDR3: CASSEMTGGYNEQFF. The CDR3 DNA sequence: TGCGCCAGCAGTGAAATGACAGGGGGCTACAATGAGCAGTTCTTC.

The genes are TRBV10-3 and TRBJ2-2; 7 nucleotides agree with TRBD1. The germline gives CDR1 ENHRY, CDR2 SYGVKD. The CDR3 covers 13 residues. V trimming: 10 bases; J trimming: 5 bases; junction bases outside the gene matches: 7. The CDR3 nucleotides read TGTGCCACTGGAGACAGGGCGACCGGGGAGCTGTTTTTT. Translating it yields CATGDRATGELFF.

The chain combines TRBV19 with TRBJ2-3, with no clear D. The V end was cut by 6 bases, the J end by 5 bases, with 9 bases between. The CDR3 totals 12 residues. The germline V gene has CDR1 LNHDA and CDR2 SQIVND (reference sequence). This CDR3 is CASSTWRDTQYF. CDR3 sequence (DNA): TGTGCCAGTAGCACATGGAGAGATACGCAGTATTTT. Combining the CDR3 with reference TRBV19 and TRBJ2-3 gives the whole variable domain DGGITQSPKYLFRKEGQNVTLSCEQNLNHDAMYWYRQDPGQGLRLIYYSQIVNDFQKGDIAEGYSVSREKKESFPLTVTSAQKNPTAFYLCASSTWRDTQYFGPGTRLTVL.

V and J are TRBV5-4 and TRBJ1-1; 7 bases match TRBD1. Germline V lookup: CDR1 SGHNT, CDR2 YYREEE (reference sequence). This CDR3 is built from 14 residues. V lost 4 bases and J lost 0; bases outside the gene matches: 3. The CDR3 region is CASSIGQVNTEAFF. CDR3 DNA sequence: TGTGCCAGCAGCATAGGACAGGTGAACACTGAAGCTTTCTTT.

The chain combines TRBV19 with TRBJ1-5, with D unclear. The CDR3 contains 12 residues. The V end was cut by 5 bases, the J end by 6 bases, with 8 bases between. Germline CDR1 and CDR2: LNHDA and SQIVND (reference sequence). The CDR3 region is CASSHAFQPQHF. In DNA, the CDR3 is TGTGCCAGTAGTCATGCGTTTCAGCCCCAGCATTTT.

The rearrangement uses TRBV5-1 and TRBJ2-3, with a possible D match to TRBD2 (7 bases). Trimming pared 5 bases from V and 7 bases from J, leaving 14 bases between. The CDR3 is made up of 13 amino acids. Germline assignment: CDR1 SGHRS and CDR2 YFSETQ. The CDR3 DNA follows: TGCGCCAGCAGTAATACAGGGACTAATACGCAGTATTTT. Its translation is CASSNTGTNTQYF.

The rearrangement links TRBV7-9 to TRBJ1-3; 8 bases fit TRBD1. The CDR3 loop spans 16 amino acids. V lost 6 bases to trimming and J lost 3 bases; unmatched junction nucleotides: 10. Per germline, CDR1 SEHNR and CDR2 FQNEAQ (reference sequence). The CDR3 bases are TGTGCCAGCAGTTTGGGACAGGCGGTGTTTGGAAACACCATATATTTT. Protein sequence: CASSLGQAVFGNTIYF.